The 10 T cell receptor beta chains below come from one sample, sequenced in a study of chemoradiotherapy in HPV16-positive cancers. Measured with immunoSEQ multiplex PCR; TCRdb has only the in-frame clones, and not every one. This sample yields approximately 12,000 clones, of which around 62% are seen a single time; 16% belongs to the top ten. Sampling was done from a patient who underwent chemoradiotherapy. The receptors originated from a human donor with HPV-associated anogenital cancer.

The table lists this clone with a few counts. The chain links TRBV12-1 to TRBJ1-5. TRBV12-1 is a pseudogene segment. The CDR3 loop spans 14 amino acids. The CDR3 protein is CASSFGRVNQPQHF. The CDR3 nucleotides read TGTGCCAGCAGCTTCGGGAGGGTCAATCAGCCCCAGCATTTT.

This clone turned up a few times. The V call is TRBV11-3, the J call TRBJ2-1; weak D call: TRBD2 (6 bases). The length of the CDR3 is 15 residues. CDR1 SGHNT and CDR2 YENEEA come from the germline V gene. V lost 0 bases, J lost 8 bases, and 14 bases lay in between. Here the CDR3 reads CASSLDGGVSDEQFF. The CDR3 nucleotides read TGTGCCAGCAGCTTAGATGGAGGGGTGAGCGATGAGCAGTTCTTC. The entire variable domain, with the rest obtained from reference TRBV11-3 and TRBJ2-1, is as follows: EAGVVQSPRYKIIEKKQPVAFWCNPISGHNTLYWYLQNLGQGPELLIRYENEEAVDDSQLPKDRFSAERLKGVDSTLKIQPAELGDSAVYLCASSLDGGVSDEQFFGPGTRLTVL.

This clone has more than one count but fewer than ten. The chain recombines TRBV29-1 with TRBJ1-2; D may be TRBD1 (6 bases). Germline V gene lookup returns CDR1 SQVTM and CDR2 ANQGSEA. This CDR3 is built from 16 residues. The V gene lost 1 base and the J gene lost 3 bases, with 18 bases spanning the gap. As DNA, the CDR3 is TGCAGCGTTGAAGGGTGGGGCCCCAGGGGTGACTATGGCTACACCTTC. Its protein is CSVEGWGPRGDYGYTF.

In its sample, this clone is medium-sized. The chain employs TRBV7-2 and TRBJ2-7, with TRBD1 matching over 10 bases. With 5 bases clipped from V and 5 bases from J, the junction kept 6 bases outside the gene matches. Germline CDR1 is SGHTA and CDR2 is FQGNSA. The CDR3 consists of 14 residues. The CDR3 spells CASSRDRGVHEQYF. CDR3 bases: TGTGCCAGCAGCCGGGACAGGGGTGTCCACGAGCAGTACTTC. Filled out from reference TRBV7-2 and TRBJ2-7, the complete variable domain reads GAGVSQSPSNKVTEKGKDVELRCDPISGHTALYWYRQSLGQGLEFLIYFQGNSAPDKSGLPSDRFSAERTGGSVSTLTIQRTQQEDSAVYLCASSRDRGVHEQYFGPGTRLTVT.

This chain uses TRBV5-5 with TRBJ2-5, with D possibly TRBD2 on 6 matching bases. This CDR3 contains 15 residues. With 4 bases removed from V and 3 bases from J, the gap between germline ends came to 16 bases. In germline, CDR1 is SGHKS, CDR2 YYEKEE (reference sequence). The CDR3 coding sequence is TGTGCCAGCAGCCCCGTCCGGGGGAAGGAAGAGACCCAGTACTTC. Amino acid sequence: CASSPVRGKEETQYF. The whole variable domain, filled in from reference TRBV5-5 and TRBJ2-5, reads DAGVTQSPTHLIKTRGQQVTLRCSPISGHKSVSWYQQVLGQGPQFIFQYYEKEERGRGNFPDRFSARQFPNYSSELNVNALLLGDSALYLCASSPVRGKEETQYFGPGTRLLVL.

The CDR3 region is CASSPTAGVNNEQFF. DNA for the CDR3: TGCGCCAGCAGCCCGACGGCGGGGGTGAACAATGAGCAGTTCTTC. V is TRBV5-1 and J is TRBJ2-1; 7 bases align to TRBD2. In germline, CDR1 is SGHRS, CDR2 YFSETQ. The CDR3 contains 15 residues. V trimming: 4 bases; J trimming: 5 bases; junction bases outside the gene matches: 9.

J is TRBJ2-3 and V is TRBV20-1; D unclear. Germline CDR1 and CDR2: DFQATT and SNEGSKA (reference sequence). V was trimmed by 0 bases and J by 10 bases, leaving 8 bases between them. The CDR3 runs 11 residues. In DNA, the CDR3 is TGCAGTGCTAGAGATATCGATGCGCAGTATTTT. Its protein is CSARDIDAQYF.

The chain is built from TRBV9 and TRBJ1-2, with D unclear. Germline CDR1 and CDR2: SGDLS and YYNGEE. The CDR3 loop spans 14 amino acids. V lost 0 bases, J lost 6 bases, and 12 bases lay in between. In nucleotides, the CDR3 is TGTGCCAGCAGCGTAGATGCCCGAGGCGATGGCTACACCTTC. Translation: CASSVDARGDGYTF.

V usage is TRBV7-4 and J usage is TRBJ2-7; perhaps TRBD1 as D (7 bases). There are 13 residues in the CDR3. The ends were cut back, 5 bases at V and 5 bases at J, with 13 bases in the middle. The germline V gene encodes CDR1 SGHVT and CDR2 SQSDAQ. The CDR3, as DNA: TGTGCCAGCAGCAGGACAGGAGGGGACGAGCAGTACTTC. This gives the protein CASSRTGGDEQYF.

This chain joins TRBV7-9 and TRBJ2-6; perhaps TRBD1 as D (6 bases). V shed 2 bases and J shed 2 bases, with 13 bases lying between them. This CDR3 has 17 amino acids. Germline V gene sequence: CDR1 SEHNR, CDR2 FQNEAQ (reference sequence). Here the CDR3 DNA reads TGTGCCAGCAGCTTAAAACAGGGCTTAGCTGGGGCCAACGTCCTGACTTTC. Protein sequence: CASSLKQGLAGANVLTF.